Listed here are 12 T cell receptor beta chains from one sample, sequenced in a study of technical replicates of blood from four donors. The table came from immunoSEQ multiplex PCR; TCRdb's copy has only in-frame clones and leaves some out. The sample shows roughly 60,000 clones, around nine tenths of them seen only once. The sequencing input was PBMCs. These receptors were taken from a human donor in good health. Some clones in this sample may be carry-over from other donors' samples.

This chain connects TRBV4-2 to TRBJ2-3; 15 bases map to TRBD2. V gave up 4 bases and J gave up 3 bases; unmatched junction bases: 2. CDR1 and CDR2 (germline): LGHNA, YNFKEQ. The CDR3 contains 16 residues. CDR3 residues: CASSPGLAGGTDTQYF. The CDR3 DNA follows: TGTGCCAGCAGCCCTGGACTAGCGGGGGGGACAGATACGCAGTATTTT.

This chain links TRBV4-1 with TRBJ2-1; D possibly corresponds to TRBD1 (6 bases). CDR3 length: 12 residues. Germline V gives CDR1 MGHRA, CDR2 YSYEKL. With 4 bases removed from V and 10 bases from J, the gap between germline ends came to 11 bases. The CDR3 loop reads CASSPRGQEQFF. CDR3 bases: TGCGCCAGCAGCCCCAGGGGCCAGGAGCAGTTCTTC.

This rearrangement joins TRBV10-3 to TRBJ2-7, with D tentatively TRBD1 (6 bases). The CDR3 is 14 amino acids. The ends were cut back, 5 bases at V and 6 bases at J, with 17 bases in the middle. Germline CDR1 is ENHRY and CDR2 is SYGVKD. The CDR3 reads CAISLGARGTEQYF. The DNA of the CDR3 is TGTGCCATCAGTCTGGGGGCGCGCGGTACCGAGCAGTACTTC.

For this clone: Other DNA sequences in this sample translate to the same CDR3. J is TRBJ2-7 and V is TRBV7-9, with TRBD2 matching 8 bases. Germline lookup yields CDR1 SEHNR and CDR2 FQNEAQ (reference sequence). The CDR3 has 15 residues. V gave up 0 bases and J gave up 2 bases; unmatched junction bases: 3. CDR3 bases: TGTGCCAGCAGCTTAGCTAGCGGGGCAACCTACGAGCAGTACTTC. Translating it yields CASSLASGATYEQYF.

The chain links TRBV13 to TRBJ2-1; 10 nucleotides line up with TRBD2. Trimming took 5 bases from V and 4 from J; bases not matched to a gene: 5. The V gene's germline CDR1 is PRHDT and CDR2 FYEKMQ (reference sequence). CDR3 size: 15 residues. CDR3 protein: CASSPGLAKYNEQFF. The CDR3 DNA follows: TGTGCCAGCAGCCCGGGACTAGCGAAATACAATGAGCAGTTCTTC.

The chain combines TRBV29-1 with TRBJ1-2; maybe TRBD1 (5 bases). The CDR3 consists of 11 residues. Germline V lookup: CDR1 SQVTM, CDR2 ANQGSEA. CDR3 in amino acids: CSGDSNYGYTF. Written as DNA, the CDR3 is TGCAGTGGAGACAGTAACTATGGCTACACCTTC.

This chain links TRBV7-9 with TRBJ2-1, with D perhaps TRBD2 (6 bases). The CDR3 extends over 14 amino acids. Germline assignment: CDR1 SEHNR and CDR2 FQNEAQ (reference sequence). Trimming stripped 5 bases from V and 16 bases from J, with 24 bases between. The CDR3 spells CASSAVRREDMGFF. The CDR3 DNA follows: TGTGCCAGCAGCGCAGTTAGGAGGGAGGACATGGGTTTCTTC.

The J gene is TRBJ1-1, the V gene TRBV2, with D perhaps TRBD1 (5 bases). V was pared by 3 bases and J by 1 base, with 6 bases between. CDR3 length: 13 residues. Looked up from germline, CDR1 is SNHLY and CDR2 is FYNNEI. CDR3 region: CASSDQGNTEAFF. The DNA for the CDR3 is TGTGCCAGCAGTGACCAGGGGAACACTGAAGCTTTCTTT.

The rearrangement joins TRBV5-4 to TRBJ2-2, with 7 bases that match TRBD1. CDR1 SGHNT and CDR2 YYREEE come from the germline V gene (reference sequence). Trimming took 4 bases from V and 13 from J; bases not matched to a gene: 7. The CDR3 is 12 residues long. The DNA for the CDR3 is TGTGCCAGCAGCCTACAGACAGGGAGGCTGTTTTTT. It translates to CASSLQTGRLFF.

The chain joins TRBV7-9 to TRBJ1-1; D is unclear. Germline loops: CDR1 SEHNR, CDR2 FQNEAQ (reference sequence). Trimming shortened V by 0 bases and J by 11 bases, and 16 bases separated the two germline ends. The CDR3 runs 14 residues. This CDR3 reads CASSLADGGFRAFF. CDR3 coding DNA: TGTGCCAGCAGCTTAGCTGACGGCGGCTTTCGGGCTTTCTTT.

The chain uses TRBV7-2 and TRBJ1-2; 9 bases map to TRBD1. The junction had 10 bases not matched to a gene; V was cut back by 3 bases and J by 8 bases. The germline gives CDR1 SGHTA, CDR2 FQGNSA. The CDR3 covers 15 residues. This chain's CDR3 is CASSFSGTGYGGYTF. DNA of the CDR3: TGTGCCAGCAGCTTTTCCGGGACAGGGTATGGCGGCTACACCTTC.

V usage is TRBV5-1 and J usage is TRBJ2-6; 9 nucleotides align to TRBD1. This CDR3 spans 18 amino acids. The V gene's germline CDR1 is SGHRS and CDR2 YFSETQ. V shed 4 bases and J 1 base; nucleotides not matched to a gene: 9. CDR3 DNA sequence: TGCGCCAGCAGCGCCGGGACAGGGTCTCCTTCTGGGGCCAACGTCCTGACTTTC. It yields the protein CASSAGTGSPSGANVLTF.